The 10 T cell receptor beta chains listed next were all sequenced from one sample in a study of graft-versus-host responses after intestinal transplantation. TCRdb keeps only in-frame clones here, not all; method: immunoSEQ multiplex PCR. The sample has almost 40,000 clones, roughly 96% seen once. Antigen specificity for these receptors is unknown. The sequences come from unstimulated CD8+ T cells sorted from spleen or lymph node cells, collected before transplant. These receptors originate from a human donor who was the organ donor for an intestinal transplant.

The genes are TRBV30 and TRBJ2-7, with 7 bases fitting TRBD1. The CDR3 contains 13 residues. The V segment lost 2 bases and the J segment 1 base; nucleotides outside the gene matches: 2. Germline V gene sequence: CDR1 GTSNPN, CDR2 SVGIG (reference sequence). CDR3 nucleotides: TGTGCCTGGAGTCCGGGACAGTCCTACGAGCAGTACTTC. Its protein is CAWSPGQSYEQYF.

This chain joins TRBV4-3 and TRBJ2-5; perhaps D is TRBD1 or TRBD2 (5 bases each). The J call may be in error: the DNA end matches TRBJ2-7 better. The CDR3 totals 15 residues. CDR1 is LGHNA, CDR2 YSLEER, per germline. CDR3 sequence: CASSQDSRERYEQYF. The CDR3 DNA sequence: TGCGCCAGCAGCCAAGATTCCAGGGAGAGATACGAGCAGTACTTC.

In this sample, this clone turned up once. The chain is built from TRBV30 and TRBJ1-4; the D is unclear. Germline V gene lookup returns CDR1 GTSNPN and CDR2 SVGIG (reference sequence). V gave up 8 bases and J gave up 6 bases, with 16 bases separating them. The CDR3 is made up of 13 amino acids. Here the CDR3 DNA reads TGTGCCCTAAAACGGGTGGGAGATGAAAAACTGTTTTTT. It is translated as CALKRVGDEKLFF.

The chain carries TRBV5-1 and TRBJ2-3; 12 bases align to TRBD2. Germline V gene lookup returns CDR1 SGHRS and CDR2 YFSETQ. The CDR3 has 17 amino acids. With 6 bases clipped from V and 2 bases from J, the junction kept 10 bases outside the gene matches. The chain's CDR3 is CASTRLAGDPFTDTQYF. The CDR3 coding sequence is TGCGCCAGCACCCGACTAGCGGGGGACCCGTTCACAGATACGCAGTATTTT. Looking up the rest from reference TRBV5-1 and TRBJ2-3 gives the full variable domain: KAGVTQTPRYLIKTRGQQVTLSCSPISGHRSVSWYQQTPGQGLQFLFEYFSETQRNKGNFPGRFSGRQFSNSRSEMNVSTLELGDSALYLCASTRLAGDPFTDTQYFGPGTRLTVL.

V gene TRBV7-2 combines with J gene TRBJ2-5; tentative D call: TRBD2 (6 bases). V lost 2 bases, J lost 5 bases, and 21 bases lay in between. The germline gives CDR1 SGHTA, CDR2 FQGNSA. The length of the CDR3 is 17 residues. CDR3 protein: CASSLLPMEGTAETQYF. The DNA of the CDR3 is TGTGCCAGCAGCTTACTCCCAATGGAGGGAACGGCGGAGACCCAGTACTTC.

The chain uses TRBV27 and TRBJ2-7; D remains ambiguous. Germline assignment: CDR1 MNHEY and CDR2 SMNVEV (reference sequence). The ends were cut back, 2 bases at V and 3 bases at J, with 8 bases in the middle. The CDR3 is made up of 13 amino acids. CDR3 coding DNA: TGTGCCAGCAGTTTAGGTCTTCGCTACGAGCAGTACTTC. Its translation: CASSLGLRYEQYF.

As concerns this clone: Germline and junction disagree at one end, which may indicate a read error. The V gene is TRBV5-4, the J gene TRBJ2-1, with D perhaps matching TRBD2 (6 bases). Germline CDR1 and CDR2: SGHNT and YYREEE (reference sequence). The CDR3 length is 16 residues. The CDR3 protein is CASSSPPGGYGNGQFF. The DNA of the CDR3 is TGTGCCAGCAGCTCCCCTCCCGGGGGATACGGGAATGGGCAGTTCTTC.

The chain links TRBV27 to TRBJ2-7; the match to TRBD1 covers 7 bases. The V and J ends lost 0 bases and 0 bases, in that order; junction bases with no gene match: 5. CDR1 is MNHEY and CDR2 is SMNVEV in the germline V gene (reference sequence). The CDR3 extends over 16 amino acids. CDR3 nucleotides: TGTGCCAGCAGTTTATCCCAGGGGGATTACTCCTACGAGCAGTACTTC. Amino acids: CASSLSQGDYSYEQYF.

Here the CDR3 reads CASSLGRSGAGSYEQYF. The DNA of the CDR3 is TGTGCCAGCAGCTTAGGTCGTTCGGGGGCCGGTTCTTACGAGCAGTACTTC. The chain links TRBV7-9 to TRBJ2-7; either TRBD1 or TRBD2 may fit D (6 bases each). CDR1 is SEHNR, CDR2 FQNEAQ, per germline (reference sequence). V gave up 1 base and J gave up 4 bases, with 20 bases separating them. The CDR3 is 17 residues long. Supplemented by reference TRBV7-9 and TRBJ2-7, the full variable domain reads DTGVSQNPRHKITKRGQNVTFRCDPISEHNRLYWYRQTLGQGPEFLTYFQNEAQLEKSRLLSDRFSAERPKGSFSTLEIQRTEQGDSAMYLCASSLGRSGAGSYEQYFGPGTRLTVT.

The chain recombines TRBV30 with TRBJ1-2; D gene ambiguous. In germline, CDR1 is GTSNPN, CDR2 SVGIG (reference sequence). The V and J ends lost 0 bases and 2 bases respectively, with 10 bases between them. CDR3 length: 14 residues. The CDR3 nucleotides are TGTGCCTGGAGTGTAGGGAATATAAACTATGGCTACACCTTC. Its translation: CAWSVGNINYGYTF.